The rows below give T cell receptor beta chains drawn from one sample of a study of neurological immune-mediated disorders. TCRdb re-analysed the 5' RACE reads in MiXCR, keeping a single row per CDR3 protein. The data contain about 120,000 distinct CDR3 sequences, roughly 3.2% of them singletons. Source material: PBMCs. These receptors came from a woman aged 25 to 39 with multiple sclerosis. Both conserved end residues are part of each CDR3. A D gene is named only where the DNA matches it firmly. Part of the rows lack a size; the others show once, few, many or a class for expanded clones.

- TRBJ1-4 many TRBV12-3/TRBV12-4 CASRSNGVLEKLFF TGTGCCAGCAGATCTAATGGGGTCCTAGAAAAACTGTTTTTT
TRBD2 TRBJ2-2 many TRBV7-9 CASSPISGAPGELFF TGTGCCAGCAGCCCAATAAGCGGGGCCCCCGGGGAGCTGTTTTTT
- TRBJ2-5 many TRBV7-2 CASSFLQETQYF TGTGCCAGCAGCTTTTTACAAGAGACCCAGTACTTC
TRBD2 TRBJ2-7 many TRBV20-1 CSARLAGAYEQYF TGCAGTGCTAGACTAGCGGGGGCCTACGAGCAGTACTTC
- TRBJ2-1 many TRBV24-1 CATGDYNEQFF TGTGCCACTGGGGACTACAATGAGCAGTTCTTC
- TRBJ1-6 many TRBV5-1 CASSLGGRDSPLHF TGCGCCAGCAGCTTAGGGGGTCGGGATTCACCCCTCCACTTT
- TRBJ2-1 many TRBV25-1 CASGKLDYNEQFF TGTGCCAGCGGCAAACTTGATTACAATGAGCAGTTCTTC
- TRBJ1-5 many TRBV6-2/TRBV6-3 CASKDNREINQPQHF TGTGCCAGCAAAGATAACCGCGAAATCAATCAGCCCCAGCATTTT
- TRBJ1-2 - TRBV29-1 CSVGGGSLYGYTF TGCAGCGTAGGCGGGGGCTCGTTGTATGGCTACACCTTC
- TRBJ1-2 many TRBV25-1 CASSEPGDHGGYTF TGTGCCAGCAGTGAACCAGGGGACCATGGGGGCTACACCTTC
TRBD1 TRBJ2-7 many TRBV5-1 CASSLTSQGFYEQYF TGCGCCAGCAGCCTAACTTCACAGGGGTTCTACGAGCAGTACTTC
- TRBJ2-3 many TRBV4-3 CASSQEGGRTQYF TGCGCCAGCAGCCAAGAAGGGGGACGTACGCAGTATTTT
- TRBJ2-1 - TRBV12-3/TRBV12-4 CDSRLGGPQFF TGTGACAGCAGGCTCGGGGGACCACAGTTCTTC
- TRBJ1-1 many TRBV19 CASTTAFF TGTGCCAGTACGACGGCTTTCTTT
- TRBJ1-4 many TRBV27 CASSSRTVTNEKLFF TGTGCCAGCAGTTCGCGGACGGTTACTAATGAAAAACTGTTTTTT
- TRBJ2-3 many TRBV6-6 CASTYNPDTQYF TGTGCCAGCACCTATAACCCAGATACGCAGTATTTT
- TRBJ1-6 many TRBV6-2/TRBV6-3 CASSEGLDGSPLHF TGTGCCAGCTCGGAAGGACTTGATGGTTCACCCCTCCACTTT
- TRBJ2-2 many TRBV4-1 CASSQALRLRLGAGELFF TGCGCCAGCAGCCAGGCCCTGAGACTCCGGCTAGGCGCCGGGGAGCTGTTTTTT
- TRBJ2-4 many TRBV5-5 CASSQTPVVAKNIQYF TGTGCCAGCAGCCAAACCCCGGTGGTAGCCAAAAACATTCAGTACTTC
- TRBJ1-5 few TRBV20-1 CSGGLALGQPQHF TGCAGTGGAGGCCTTGCTCTCGGACAGCCCCAGCATTTT
- TRBJ2-5 many TRBV12-3/TRBV12-4 CASGGRGIRTQYF TGTGCCAGCGGGGGACGAGGGATTAGGACCCAGTACTTC
- TRBJ1-5 many TRBV5-5 CASSLGWGGQPQHF TGTGCCAGCAGCTTGGGGTGGGGTGGCCAGCCCCAGCATTTT
- TRBJ2-1 many TRBV7-9 CASSSHLGVNNEQFF TGTGCCAGCAGCTCCCATCTAGGGGTTAACAATGAGCAGTTCTTC
TRBD1 TRBJ1-1 many TRBV12-3/TRBV12-4 CASREDRDTEAFF TGTGCCAGCAGGGAAGACAGGGACACTGAAGCTTTCTTT
TRBD2 TRBJ2-1 many TRBV9 CASSVGPSSTSGGYNEQFF TGTGCCAGCAGCGTAGGCCCCTCCTCTACTAGCGGGGGGTACAATGAGCAGTTCTTC
TRBD2 TRBJ2-1 many TRBV19 CASSRGTGGTSGIYNEQFF TGTGCCAGTAGTAGAGGAACGGGAGGGACTAGCGGGATCTACAATGAGCAGTTCTTC
- TRBJ2-2 few TRBV24-1 CATSDPRSNTGELFF TGTGCCACCAGTGATCCCAGGAGTAACACCGGGGAGCTGTTTTTT
- TRBJ1-2 many TRBV27 CASSPRGGIIGGYTF TGTGCCAGCAGTCCGAGGGGCGGAATTATCGGTGGCTACACCTTC
TRBD1 TRBJ1-2 many TRBV20-1 CSAAGTGNYGYTF TGCAGTGCGGCCGGGACAGGGAACTATGGCTACACCTTC
- TRBJ2-1 - TRBV5-6 CASSSAGEQFF TGTGCCAGCAGCTCAGCGGGTGAGCAGTTCTTC
TRBD1 TRBJ1-1 many TRBV6-6 CASSSDRGLTEAFF TGTGCCAGCAGTTCTGACAGGGGGCTAACTGAAGCTTTCTTT
- TRBJ2-7 many TRBV5-1 CASSLEGPGHEQYF TGCGCCAGCAGCTTGGAGGGGCCGGGTCACGAGCAGTACTTC
TRBD2 TRBJ2-5 many TRBV7-2 CASSLFVGTGGPRETQYF TGTGCCAGCAGCTTATTTGTGGGGACGGGAGGGCCGAGGGAGACCCAGTACTTC
- TRBJ1-2 - TRBV5-1 CASSLVLGNYGYTF TGCGCCAGCAGCTTGGTACTGGGTAACTATGGCTACACCTTC
- TRBJ2-2 many TRBV29-1 CSAGGYTGELFF TGCAGCGCGGGGGGCTACACCGGGGAGCTGTTTTTT
TRBD1 TRBJ1-1 many TRBV20-1 CSARDFFQGQPNTEAFF TGCAGTGCTAGAGATTTTTTTCAGGGACAGCCGAACACTGAAGCTTTCTTT
- TRBJ1-5 many TRBV10-1 CASYTLQVYSNQPQHF TGCGCCAGCTATACCCTACAAGTCTATAGCAATCAGCCCCAGCATTTT
- TRBJ1-1 many TRBV12-3/TRBV12-4 CASRTGTPSNTEAFF TGTGCCAGCAGAACCGGGACACCGAGTAACACTGAAGCTTTCTTT
- TRBJ1-2 few TRBV5-1 CASSTDNYGYTF TGCGCCAGCAGTACCGATAACTATGGCTACACCTTC
- TRBJ1-3 many TRBV12-3/TRBV12-4 CASSRQLPASGNTIYF TGTGCCAGCAGCAGACAGCTCCCTGCCTCTGGAAACACCATATATTTT
- TRBJ2-7 many TRBV20-1 CSARTETAIEEQYF TGCAGTGCTAGGACCGAGACAGCGATTGAAGAGCAGTACTTC
TRBD1 TRBJ1-1 many TRBV5-1 CASSNLGDREAFF TGCGCCAGCAGTAATTTAGGGGACAGGGAAGCTTTCTTT
- TRBJ1-2 - TRBV6-6 CDSRLGGSGYTF TGTGACAGCAGGCTTGGGGGCTCTGGCTACACCTTC
TRBD2 TRBJ2-5 many TRBV10-2 CASTQAGRTYQETQYF TGCGCCAGTACCCAAGCGGGGAGAACGTACCAAGAGACCCAGTACTTC
- TRBJ2-1 many TRBV7-9 CASSSNPLAVRIDEQFF TGTGCCAGCAGCTCCAACCCCTTAGCGGTGCGCATCGATGAGCAGTTCTTC
- TRBJ1-1 few TRBV20-1 CSARARVGGTEAFF TGCAGTGCTAGGGCCAGGGTCGGCGGCACTGAAGCTTTCTTT
- TRBJ1-5 many TRBV20-1 CSAGGRGNQPQHF TGCAGTGCTGGGGGCAGAGGCAATCAGCCCCAGCATTTT
TRBD2 TRBJ2-1 many TRBV27 CASADPRLAGGSYNEQFF TGTGCCAGCGCCGATCCGCGGCTAGCGGGAGGCTCCTACAATGAGCAGTTCTTC
TRBD1 TRBJ1-1 - TRBV7-9 CASDVGGGRNTEAFF TGTGCCAGCGACGTAGGGGGCGGAAGGAACACTGAAGCTTTCTTT
TRBD1 TRBJ1-3 many TRBV5-1 CASSPPGQGSSGNTIYF TGCGCCAGCAGCCCACCTGGACAGGGGAGCTCTGGAAACACCATATATTTT
- TRBJ2-5 many TRBV7-9 CAGGGDVQETQYF TGTGCCGGGGGCGGAGATGTCCAAGAGACCCAGTACTTC
- TRBJ1-1 many TRBV4-3 CASSLGEGGTEAFF TGCGCCAGCAGCCTCGGGGAGGGGGGCACTGAAGCTTTCTTT
- TRBJ1-5 many TRBV20-1 CSARDGKVQPQHF TGCAGTGCTAGAGATGGCAAGGTTCAGCCCCAGCATTTT
- TRBJ2-7 few TRBV20-1 CSARLEGGAYYEQYF TGCAGTGCTAGACTCGAAGGCGGGGCCTACTACGAGCAGTACTTC